These 3 T cell receptor beta chains share one sample of origin, sequenced in a study of identical twins. TCRdb called the 5' RACE reads again in MiXCR, with one record for every CDR3 protein. The profile shows 700,000 to 950,000 distinct CDR3 sequences, about 12% of them singletons. The same sample was also used in a study of yellow fever vaccine responses in identical twins.

Sequenced input: PBMCs. The receptors here all came from a woman younger than 35 in good health.

This clonotype was seen repeatedly, ten times or more. The gene calls are TRBV7-8 and TRBJ1-2; D perhaps matches TRBD1 (5 bases). Germline CDR1 is SGHVS and CDR2 is FQNEAQ. The CDR3 is made up of 16 amino acids. The V end was cut by 6 bases, the J end by 3 bases, with 20 bases between. The CDR3 reads CASSSNFGTTYYGYTF. The CDR3 region has the DNA TGTGCCAGCAGTTCAAATTTCGGGACCACTTACTATGGCTACACCTTC.

This clonotype was observed a few times. The rearrangement links TRBV2 to TRBJ1-1, with D possibly TRBD1 on 6 matching bases. This CDR3 is built from 12 residues. With 3 bases removed from V and 11 bases from J, the gap between germline ends came to 13 bases. Germline V gives CDR1 SNHLY, CDR2 FYNNEI. The chain's CDR3 is CASSDWGQRAFF. CDR3 coding DNA: TGTGCCAGCAGTGACTGGGGGCAAAGGGCTTTCTTT.

The rearrangement links TRBV5-1 to TRBJ2-7; 7 nucleotides agree with TRBD2. Trimming removed 4 bases from V and 3 bases from J; junction bases left unmatched: 10. Germline V gene sequence: CDR1 SGHRS, CDR2 YFSETQ. The CDR3 extends over 15 amino acids. The CDR3 bases are TGCGCCAGCAGCGCCGTAGCGGGTAATGTCTACGAGCAGTACTTC. This codes for CASSAVAGNVYEQYF.